This T cell receptor (beta chain) is from a study of neurological immune-mediated disorders. Germline trimming cut 5 bases from V and 8 bases from J; bases unmatched to any gene: 8. Germline lookup yields CDR1 WSHSY and CDR2 SAAADI. This CDR3 is built from 16 residues. Time point defined: longitudinal time-point 3. This clonotype was counted at least ten times. Over 160 million TCR-beta sequences from 15-18 subjects were obtained in each sequencing run. From the 5' RACE reads, TCRdb called clonotypes with MiXCR, one entry per CDR3 protein. The sample gives roughly 53,000 distinct CDR3 sequences, approximately 9.2% of which show up once; about 2% is in the top ten.

Sequencing used PBMCs. This clonotype was obtained from a woman between 35 and 50 years old in good health. V and J are TRBV10-2 and TRBJ2-1; 14 bases are shared with TRBD2. This chain's CDR3 is CASSPRLAGGEYEQFF. Written as DNA, the CDR3 is TGCGCCAGCAGTCCAAGACTAGCGGGAGGGGAATATGAGCAGTTCTTC.